These 32 T cell receptor beta chains were sequenced from one sample in a study of CD8 T cells in ankylosing spondylitis. Via MiXCR, TCRdb re-called the 5' RACE reads, giving one row per CDR3 protein. This table has about 150,000 distinct CDR3 sequences, about 42% appearing once. The sequencing input was synovial fluid, either unsorted or a sorted T cell fraction (not recorded which). These receptors originate from a male donor with ankylosing spondylitis.

The chain links TRBV4-1 to TRBJ2-7; TRBD2 is a possible D gene (5 bases). The germline CDR1 and CDR2 sequences are MGHRA and YSYEKL. The CDR3 runs 14 residues. V gave up 3 bases and J gave up 6 bases, with 15 bases separating them. Here the CDR3 reads CASSHRGSVGEQYF. CDR3 coding DNA: TGCGCCAGCAGCCACCGAGGTAGCGTTGGCGAGCAGTACTTC.

V and J are TRBV13 and TRBJ2-4; tentatively, D is TRBD2 (5 bases). Trimming cost V 4 bases and J 8 bases, with 15 bases left between them. The CDR3 has 14 residues. CDR1 is PRHDT, CDR2 FYEKMQ, per germline (reference sequence). The DNA for the CDR3 is TGTGCCAGCAGCTCACGGAACATCGGGGACATTCAGTACTTC. It is translated as CASSSRNIGDIQYF.

The J gene is TRBJ2-3, the V gene TRBV4-1, with TRBD2 identical over 9 bases. J lost 3 bases, V lost 3 bases, and 22 bases had no gene match. The CDR3 length is 21 residues. Germline CDR1 and CDR2: MGHRA and YSYEKL. The DNA for the CDR3 is TGCGCCAGCAGCCAGGGCCGGGTTGGGCTAGCGGGAAATAGATGGACAGATACGCAGTATTTT. Its translation is CASSQGRVGLAGNRWTDTQYF.

This clonotype appeared a few times. The V and J genes are TRBV12-3 or TRBV12-4 and TRBJ2-1; D may match TRBD1 or TRBD2 (5 bases each). The CDR3 is 16 residues long. Deletions cut 3 bases from V and 8 bases from J, with 20 bases between. The CDR3, as DNA: TGTGCCAGCAGTTTCCCCCGGGACCACGCTGAGGATGAGCAGTTCTTC. Protein: CASSFPRDHAEDEQFF.

The rearrangement links TRBV4-2 to TRBJ2-3; tentatively, D is TRBD2 (6 bases). The CDR3 consists of 17 residues. The germline V and J ends were trimmed by 1 base and 9 bases, with 23 bases remaining between them. The germline gives CDR1 LGHNA, CDR2 YNFKEQ. The CDR3 sequence: CASSQVEAGTPQATQYF. The CDR3 bases are TGTGCCAGCAGCCAAGTGGAAGCGGGTACTCCTCAAGCCACGCAGTATTTT.

The sample holds many counts of this clonotype. The gene calls are TRBV2 and TRBJ2-1, with D perhaps TRBD2 (5 bases). The CDR3 is 16 residues long. In germline, CDR1 is SNHLY, CDR2 FYNNEI. V dropped 6 bases and J dropped 2 bases, with 17 bases sitting between them. CDR3 residues: CASSPRARAPYNEQFF. The CDR3 DNA sequence: TGTGCCAGCAGCCCGAGAGCGCGGGCGCCCTACAATGAGCAGTTCTTC.

The V gene is TRBV11-2, the J gene TRBJ2-3, with TRBD2 as a possible D gene (5 bases). The V end was cut by 4 bases, the J end by 4 bases, with 9 bases between. The CDR3 runs to 13 residues. Germline V gene lookup returns CDR1 SGHAT and CDR2 FQNNGV. Here the CDR3 reads CASSWTAPDTQYF. For the CDR3, the DNA is TGTGCCAGCAGCTGGACTGCCCCAGATACGCAGTATTTT.

This clonotype was seen more than once but under ten times. V usage is TRBV11-2 and J usage is TRBJ2-1; D is tentatively TRBD1 or TRBD2 (5 bases each). Germline lookup yields CDR1 SGHAT and CDR2 FQNNGV. CDR3 length: 12 amino acids. V lost 1 base to trimming and J lost 10 bases, with 8 bases between them. CDR3: CASSLVGVEQFF. The DNA of the CDR3 is TGTGCCAGCAGCTTAGTGGGGGTGGAGCAGTTCTTC.

Sample share makes this clonotype medium-sized. CDR3 sequence (DNA): TGTGCCAGCAGCTTAGACGGGAGGCCCTACAATGAGCAGTTCTTC. Amino acids: CASSLDGRPYNEQFF. The V gene is TRBV7-9, the J gene TRBJ2-1; 7 bases are a match to TRBD2. The CDR3 loop spans 15 amino acids. Germline-derived CDR1 and CDR2 are SEHNR and FQNEAQ (reference sequence). The V segment lost 1 base and the J segment 2 bases; nucleotides outside the gene matches: 2.

This chain links TRBV7-3 with TRBJ2-1; 7 bases agree with TRBD2. The length of the CDR3 is 14 residues. J gave up 6 bases and V 2 bases, and 4 bases lay outside the gene matches. Germline V gene sequence: CDR1 SGHTA, CDR2 FQGTGA. CDR3 DNA: TGTGCCAGCAGCTTATGGGGGAGGGCCAATGAGCAGTTCTTC. It translates to CASSLWGRANEQFF.

The genes are TRBV7-9 and TRBJ1-1; D possibly corresponds to TRBD1 (5 bases). CDR3 size: 15 residues. The germline CDR1 and CDR2 sequences are SEHNR and FQNEAQ (reference sequence). The V end lost 5 bases, the J end lost 4 bases, and 17 bases lay between the germline ends. The CDR3 DNA follows: TGTGCCAGCAGCCTCTGGGGCGTTGGAGGCACTGAAGCTTTCTTT. It specifies CASSLWGVGGTEAFF. Using reference TRBV7-9 and TRBJ1-1 for the parts outside the CDR3, the full variable domain is DTGVSQNPRHKITKRGQNVTFRCDPISEHNRLYWYRQTLGQGPEFLTYFQNEAQLEKSRLLSDRFSAERPKGSFSTLEIQRTEQGDSAMYLCASSLWGVGGTEAFFGQGTRLTVV.

The V gene is TRBV27, the J gene TRBJ2-5; the D is unclear. This CDR3 has 13 amino acids. V was pared by 2 bases and J by 2 bases, with 6 bases between. From germline, CDR1 is MNHEY and CDR2 SMNVEV (reference sequence). The CDR3 DNA reads as TGTGCCAGCAGTTTAGGGTTACAAGAGACCCAGTACTTC. This gives the protein CASSLGLQETQYF.

This clonotype showed up just once. DNA of the CDR3: TGTGCCAGCAGCTCCTCCACAGGTTACGAGCAGTACTTC. This codes for CASSSSTGYEQYF. The chain joins TRBV11-1 to TRBJ2-7; possibly TRBD1 for D (5 bases). The length of the CDR3 is 13 residues. In germline, CDR1 is SGHAT, CDR2 FQDESV (reference sequence). V was clipped by 4 bases and J by 4 bases, with 11 bases between them.

The V and J genes are TRBV20-1 and TRBJ2-3, with D perhaps TRBD2 (6 bases). Germline CDR1 DFQATT, CDR2 SNEGSKA (reference sequence). This CDR3 has 16 residues. V lost 5 bases and J lost 3, with 21 bases in between. CDR3 in DNA: TGCAGTGCTCCCCCTGGAGGAGGTAGCGGAACAGATACGCAGTATTTT. This codes for CSAPPGGGSGTDTQYF.

The chain is built from TRBV6-2 or TRBV6-3 and TRBJ2-7; 8 positions agree with TRBD2. Germline V gives CDR1 MNHEY, CDR2 SVGEGT. The CDR3 length is 14 residues. J lost 3 bases, V lost 4 bases, and 5 bases had no gene match. Here the CDR3 reads CASSLAGTHYEQYF. CDR3 in DNA: TGTGCCAGCAGTTTAGCGGGAACGCACTACGAGCAGTACTTC.

This clonotype was seen only a few times. This chain connects TRBV5-1 to TRBJ2-1; the match to TRBD2 covers 7 bases. V lost 2 bases and J lost 0; bases outside the gene matches: 5. Looked up from germline, CDR1 is SGHRS and CDR2 is YFSETQ. There are 16 residues in the CDR3. The CDR3 here is CASSLLAPYSYNEQFF. Here the CDR3 DNA reads TGCGCCAGCAGCTTACTAGCGCCTTACTCCTACAATGAGCAGTTCTTC.

This clonotype has a handful of counts. This chain joins TRBV3-1 and TRBJ2-1, with D tentatively TRBD2 (6 bases). This CDR3 is 21 amino acids long. The germline V and J ends were trimmed by 0 bases and 5 bases, with 29 bases remaining between them. Looked up from germline, CDR1 is LGHDT and CDR2 is YNNKEL (reference sequence). The CDR3 loop is CASSQDQDPRGNRDLDNEQFF. CDR3 DNA: TGTGCCAGCAGCCAAGATCAGGACCCAAGAGGTAACCGGGACTTGGACAATGAGCAGTTCTTC.

This clonotype was counted a few times. This sequence joins TRBV12-3 or TRBV12-4 and TRBJ1-1; D is perhaps TRBD1 (6 bases). With 3 bases removed from V and 1 base from J, the gap between germline ends came to 18 bases. The CDR3 length is 17 residues. The CDR3 protein is CASSFRQGLLWNTEAFF. The CDR3 nucleotides are TGTGCCAGCAGTTTCAGGCAGGGGTTATTATGGAACACTGAAGCTTTCTTT.

This clonotype was detected a few times. The genes are TRBV7-4 and TRBJ1-1; D possibly corresponds to TRBD1 (6 bases). V was pared by 1 base and J by 5 bases, with 14 bases between. The CDR3 totals 15 residues. Germline V gives CDR1 SGHVT, CDR2 SQSDAQ. The CDR3 DNA sequence: TGTGCCAGCAGCTTAGTCGACTCCCAGGGGACTGAAGCTTTCTTT. Protein product: CASSLVDSQGTEAFF.

This chain's CDR3 is CASRIWGSYNEQFF. The CDR3 DNA sequence: TGCGCCAGCAGAATCTGGGGTTCCTACAATGAGCAGTTCTTC. The chain combines TRBV5-1 with TRBJ2-1; no reliable D call. The germline gives CDR1 SGHRS, CDR2 YFSETQ. The V gene lost 5 bases and the J gene lost 1 base, with 10 bases spanning the gap. The CDR3 contains 14 residues.

The chain is built from TRBV7-9 and TRBJ2-7; D assignment may be TRBD1 or TRBD2 (5 bases each). Per the germline V gene, CDR1 is SEHNR and CDR2 is FQNEAQ (reference sequence). The CDR3 totals 12 residues. Deletions cut 4 bases from V and 3 bases from J, with 7 bases between. The CDR3 nucleotides are TGTGCCAGCAGCTGGGACCTCTACGAGCAGTACTTC. Its protein product is CASSWDLYEQYF.

The CDR3: CARYPTSGGSNEQFF. CDR3 coding DNA: TGTGCCAGATACCCGACTAGCGGGGGGTCCAATGAGCAGTTCTTC. This rearrangement joins TRBV2 to TRBJ2-1; 13 bases line up with TRBD2. Germline loops: CDR1 SNHLY, CDR2 FYNNEI. CDR3 length: 15 residues. After removal of 9 bases from V and 6 bases from J, the junction contained 8 bases not matched to a gene.

The V and J genes are TRBV6-2 or TRBV6-3 and TRBJ2-7, with 9 positions matching TRBD2. The CDR3 runs 15 residues. J lost 3 bases, V lost 6 bases, and 9 bases had no gene match. Germline lookup yields CDR1 MNHEY and CDR2 SVGEGT. The CDR3 loop reads CASSYQREDDYEQYF. The DNA for the CDR3 is TGTGCCAGCAGCTACCAGCGGGAGGACGACTACGAGCAGTACTTC.

Only a few counts were recorded for this clonotype. DNA of the CDR3: TGCGCCAGCAGCTTGGGGGGACTCCCTTGGGACGAGCAGTACTTC. Protein product: CASSLGGLPWDEQYF. V is TRBV5-1 and J is TRBJ2-7, with D possibly TRBD2 on 6 matching bases. Germline V gene lookup returns CDR1 SGHRS and CDR2 YFSETQ. The length of the CDR3 is 15 residues. The V and J ends lost 0 bases and 5 bases respectively, with 15 bases between them.

The chain employs TRBV29-1 and TRBJ2-1; D may correspond to TRBD1 or TRBD2 (6 bases each). Trimming pared 3 bases from V and 4 bases from J, leaving 13 bases between. Germline CDR1 and CDR2: SQVTM and ANQGSEA. The CDR3 loop spans 14 amino acids. CDR3: CSVEEVGGYNEQFF. The CDR3 DNA sequence: TGCAGCGTTGAGGAGGTAGGGGGGTACAATGAGCAGTTCTTC.

This chain joins TRBV24-1 and TRBJ1-1; 7 nucleotides agree with TRBD1. CDR3 length equals 16 residues. Germline V gives CDR1 KGHDR, CDR2 SFDVKD. V dropped 0 bases and J dropped 2; count of bases not matched to a gene: 5. This CDR3 is CATSDLRGTANTEAFF. Written as DNA, the CDR3 is TGTGCCACCAGTGATTTGAGAGGGACAGCAAACACTGAAGCTTTCTTT.

On this clonotype itself: One end of the junction fails to match germline, which may point to a read error. The V gene is TRBV7-8, the J gene TRBJ1-5; D may be TRBD1 (5 bases). Germline V gene data show CDR1 as SGHVS and CDR2 as FQNEAQ. CDR3 length: 15 residues. The CDR3 DNA reads TGTGCCAGCAGCCCAGTCAGGGTTCCCAATCATCCCCAGCATTTT. Its translation is CASSPVRVPNHPQHF.

The chain combines TRBV27 with TRBJ1-1; no firm D call. CDR1 and CDR2 (germline): MNHEY, SMNVEV (reference sequence). The CDR3 totals 13 residues. V dropped 8 bases and J dropped 4 bases, with 14 bases sitting between them. CDR3 protein: CASGLLWGTEAFF. The DNA of the CDR3 is TGTGCCAGCGGATTACTTTGGGGCACTGAAGCTTTCTTT.

This clonotype was picked up many times. V gene TRBV6-1 combines with J gene TRBJ2-1, with D tentatively TRBD2 (5 bases). The V end was cut by 6 bases, the J end by 8 bases, with 23 bases between. CDR3 size: 16 residues. Germline V gene lookup returns CDR1 MNHNS and CDR2 SASEGT. CDR3 nucleotides: TGTGCCAGCAGCCCGAGGGATGTAGGCCCCGTCCATGAGCAGTTCTTC. Translating it yields CASSPRDVGPVHEQFF.

The rearrangement joins TRBV7-2 to TRBJ2-6; the D is unclear. The V end lost 1 base, the J end lost 0 bases, and 4 bases lay between the germline ends. The CDR3 contains 15 residues. CDR1 SGHTA and CDR2 FQGNSA come from the germline V gene. CDR3 sequence reads: CASSLVGSGANVLTF. CDR3 nucleotides: TGTGCCAGCAGCTTAGTAGGCTCTGGGGCCAACGTCCTGACTTTC.

Here the CDR3 DNA reads TGCGCCAGCAGCCAAAGCGGGAGGGCCGGGGAGCTGTTTTTT. Translation gives CASSQSGRAGELFF. The chain links TRBV4-3 to TRBJ2-2; 10 nucleotides match TRBD2. Germline CDR1 LGHNA, CDR2 YSLEER. Germline trimming cut 2 bases from V and 6 bases from J; bases unmatched to any gene: 0. CDR3 length: 14 amino acids.

The chain is built from TRBV10-3 and TRBJ1-1, with TRBD1 matching over 9 bases. The CDR3 sequence is 15 residues long. Trimming cost V 10 bases and J 3 bases; bases outside gene matches: 12. Germline V gene sequence: CDR1 ENHRY, CDR2 SYGVKD. This chain's CDR3 is CATGAQGAQDTEAFF. CDR3 nucleotide sequence: TGTGCCACCGGAGCACAGGGGGCGCAGGACACTGAAGCTTTCTTT.